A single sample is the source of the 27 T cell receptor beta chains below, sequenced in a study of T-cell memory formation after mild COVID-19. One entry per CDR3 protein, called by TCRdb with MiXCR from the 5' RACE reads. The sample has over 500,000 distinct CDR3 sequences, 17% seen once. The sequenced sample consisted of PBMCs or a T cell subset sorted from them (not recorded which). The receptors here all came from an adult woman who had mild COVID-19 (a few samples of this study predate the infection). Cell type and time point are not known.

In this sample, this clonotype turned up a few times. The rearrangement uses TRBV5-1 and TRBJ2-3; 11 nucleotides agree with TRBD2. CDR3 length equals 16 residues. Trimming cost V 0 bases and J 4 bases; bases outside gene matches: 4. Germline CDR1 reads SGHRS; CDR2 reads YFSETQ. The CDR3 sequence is CASSLGLAGTSDTQYF. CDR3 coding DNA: TGCGCCAGCAGCTTGGGACTAGCGGGAACGTCAGATACGCAGTATTTT.

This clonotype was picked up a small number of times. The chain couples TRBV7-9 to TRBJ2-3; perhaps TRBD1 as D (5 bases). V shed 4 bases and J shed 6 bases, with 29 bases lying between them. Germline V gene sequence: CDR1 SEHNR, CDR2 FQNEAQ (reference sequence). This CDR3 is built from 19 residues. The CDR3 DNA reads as TGTGCCAGCAGCTCCTCACGGCTTCGGGTAGGGGCCTACGACGATACGCAGTATTTT. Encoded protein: CASSSSRLRVGAYDDTQYF.

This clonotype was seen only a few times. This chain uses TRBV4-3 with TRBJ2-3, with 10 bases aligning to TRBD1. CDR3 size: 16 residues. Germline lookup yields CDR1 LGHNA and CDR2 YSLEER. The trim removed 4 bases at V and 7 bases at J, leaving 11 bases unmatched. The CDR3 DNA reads TGCGCCAGCAGCCCCGGACAGGGGGGGTGGAAGAATACGCAGTATTTT. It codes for CASSPGQGGWKNTQYF.

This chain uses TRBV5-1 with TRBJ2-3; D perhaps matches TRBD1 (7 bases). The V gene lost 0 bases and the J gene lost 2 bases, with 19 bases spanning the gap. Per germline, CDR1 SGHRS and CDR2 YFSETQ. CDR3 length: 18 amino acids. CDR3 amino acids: CASSLAKIAGGLTDTQYF. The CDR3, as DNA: TGCGCCAGCAGCTTGGCCAAGATAGCAGGGGGGCTCACAGATACGCAGTATTTT.

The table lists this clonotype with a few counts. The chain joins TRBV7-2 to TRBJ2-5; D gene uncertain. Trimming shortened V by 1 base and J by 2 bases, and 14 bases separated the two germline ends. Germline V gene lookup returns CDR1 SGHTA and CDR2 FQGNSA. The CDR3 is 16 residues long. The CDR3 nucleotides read TGTGCCAGCAGCTTAGGTGGAGCGCATTCACAAGAGACCCAGTACTTC. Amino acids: CASSLGGAHSQETQYF.

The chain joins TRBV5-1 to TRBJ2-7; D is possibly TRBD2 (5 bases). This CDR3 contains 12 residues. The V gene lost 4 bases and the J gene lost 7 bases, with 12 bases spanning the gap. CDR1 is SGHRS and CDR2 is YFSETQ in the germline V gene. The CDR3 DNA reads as TGCGCCAGCAGCCCAACCAGAGGGGAGCAGTACTTC. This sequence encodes CASSPTRGEQYF.

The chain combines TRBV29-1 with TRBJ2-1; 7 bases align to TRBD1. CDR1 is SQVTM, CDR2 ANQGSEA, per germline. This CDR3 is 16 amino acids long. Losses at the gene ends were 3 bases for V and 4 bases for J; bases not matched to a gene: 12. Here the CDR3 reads CSVEGLPGGEYNEQFF. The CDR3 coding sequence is TGCAGCGTTGAGGGTCTTCCAGGGGGTGAATACAATGAGCAGTTCTTC.

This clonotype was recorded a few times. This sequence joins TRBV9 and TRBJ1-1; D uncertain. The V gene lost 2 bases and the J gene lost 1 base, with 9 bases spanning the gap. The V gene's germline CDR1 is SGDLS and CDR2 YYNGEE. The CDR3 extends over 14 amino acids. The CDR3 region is CASSVGVSNTEAFF. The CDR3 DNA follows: TGTGCCAGCAGCGTCGGGGTCTCGAACACTGAAGCTTTCTTT.

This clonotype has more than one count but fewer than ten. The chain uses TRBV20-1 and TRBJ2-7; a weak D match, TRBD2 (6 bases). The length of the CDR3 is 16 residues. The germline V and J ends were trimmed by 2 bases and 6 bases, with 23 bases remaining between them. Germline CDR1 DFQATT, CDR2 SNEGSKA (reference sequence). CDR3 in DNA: TGCAGTGCTAGACCCGGGACTTCTGACCGTACTTCCGAGCAGTACTTC. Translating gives CSARPGTSDRTSEQYF.

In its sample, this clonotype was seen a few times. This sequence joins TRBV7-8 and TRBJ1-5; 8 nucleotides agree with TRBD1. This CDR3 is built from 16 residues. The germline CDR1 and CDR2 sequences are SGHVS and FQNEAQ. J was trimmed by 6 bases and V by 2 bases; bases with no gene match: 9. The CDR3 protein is CASSLKDRALGQPQHF. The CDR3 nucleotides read TGTGCCAGCAGCTTAAAGGACAGGGCTCTTGGTCAGCCCCAGCATTTT.

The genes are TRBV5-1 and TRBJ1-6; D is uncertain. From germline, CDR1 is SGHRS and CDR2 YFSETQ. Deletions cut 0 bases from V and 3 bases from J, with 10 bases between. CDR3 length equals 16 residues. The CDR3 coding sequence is TGCGCCAGCAGCTTGGCCCCCAGCCGCTATAATTCACCCCTCCACTTT. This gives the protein CASSLAPSRYNSPLHF.

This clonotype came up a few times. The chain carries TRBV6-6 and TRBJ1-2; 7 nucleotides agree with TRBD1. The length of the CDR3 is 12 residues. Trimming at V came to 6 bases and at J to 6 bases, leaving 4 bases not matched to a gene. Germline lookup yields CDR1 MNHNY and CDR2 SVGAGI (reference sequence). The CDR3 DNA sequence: TGTGCCAGCAGGGACAGGCCCCATGGCTACACCTTC. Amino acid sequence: CASRDRPHGYTF.

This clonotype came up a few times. CDR3 nucleotide sequence: TGCAGTGCTAGGGACGAGCGACTACCCTACAATGAGCAGTTCTTC. Translating it yields CSARDERLPYNEQFF. The chain couples TRBV20-1 to TRBJ2-1, with D maybe TRBD2 (5 bases). The CDR3 length is 15 residues. Trimming cost V 3 bases and J 2 bases, with 14 bases left between them. CDR1 is DFQATT, CDR2 SNEGSKA, per germline (reference sequence).

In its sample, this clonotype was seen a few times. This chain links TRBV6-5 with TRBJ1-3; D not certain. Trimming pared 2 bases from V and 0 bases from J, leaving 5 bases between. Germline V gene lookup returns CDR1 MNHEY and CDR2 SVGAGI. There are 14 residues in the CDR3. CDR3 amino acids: CASSYDTSGNTIYF. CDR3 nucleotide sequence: TGTGCCAGCAGTTACGACACCTCTGGAAACACCATATATTTT.

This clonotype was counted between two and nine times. The CDR3 sequence is CASTPAGDYEQYF. In DNA form, the CDR3 reads TGTGCCAGCACCCCAGCGGGGGACTACGAGCAGTACTTC. The chain combines TRBV12-3 or TRBV12-4 with TRBJ2-7; 8 bases align to TRBD2. The CDR3 loop spans 13 amino acids. V lost 7 bases to trimming and J lost 3 bases; unmatched junction nucleotides: 5.

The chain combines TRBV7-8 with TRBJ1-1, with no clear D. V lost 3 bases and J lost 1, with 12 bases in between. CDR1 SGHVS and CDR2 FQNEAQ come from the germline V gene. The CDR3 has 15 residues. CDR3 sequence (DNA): TGTGCCAGCAGCTTTTTGCGCGGTGGGAACACTGAAGCTTTCTTT. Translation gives CASSFLRGGNTEAFF.

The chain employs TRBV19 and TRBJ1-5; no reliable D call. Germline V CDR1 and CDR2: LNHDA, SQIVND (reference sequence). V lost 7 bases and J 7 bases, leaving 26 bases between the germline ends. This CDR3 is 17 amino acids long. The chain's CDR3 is CASTLGLVTDSRQPQHF. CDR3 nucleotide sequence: TGTGCCAGTACCCTCGGGCTAGTTACGGATAGCCGGCAGCCCCAGCATTTT.

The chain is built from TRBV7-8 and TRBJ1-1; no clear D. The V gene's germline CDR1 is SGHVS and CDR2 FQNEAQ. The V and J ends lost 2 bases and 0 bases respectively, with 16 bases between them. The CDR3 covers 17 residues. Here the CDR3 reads CASSLSVVGFMNTEAFF. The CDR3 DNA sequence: TGTGCCAGCAGCTTATCCGTAGTGGGATTCATGAACACTGAAGCTTTCTTT.

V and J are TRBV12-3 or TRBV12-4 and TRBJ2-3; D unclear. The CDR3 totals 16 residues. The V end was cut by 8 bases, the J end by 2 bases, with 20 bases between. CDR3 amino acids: CASSLNGLTPTDTQYF. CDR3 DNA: TGTGCCAGCTCCCTGAATGGGCTAACCCCCACAGATACGCAGTATTTT.

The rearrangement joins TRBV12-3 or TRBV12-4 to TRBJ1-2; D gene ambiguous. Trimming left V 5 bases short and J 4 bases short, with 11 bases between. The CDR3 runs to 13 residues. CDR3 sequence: CASSPRVAYGYTF. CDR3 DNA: TGTGCCAGCAGTCCCCGGGTAGCCTATGGCTACACCTTC.

The CDR3 here is CASSRRGGLSTDTQYF. The CDR3, as DNA: TGTGCCAGCAGCCGAAGGGGGGGTCTAAGCACAGATACGCAGTATTTT. This chain links TRBV7-9 with TRBJ2-3, with D possibly TRBD2 on 7 matching bases. Germline V gene lookup returns CDR1 SEHNR and CDR2 FQNEAQ (reference sequence). V lost 5 bases and J 0 bases, leaving 15 bases between the germline ends. The CDR3 consists of 16 residues.

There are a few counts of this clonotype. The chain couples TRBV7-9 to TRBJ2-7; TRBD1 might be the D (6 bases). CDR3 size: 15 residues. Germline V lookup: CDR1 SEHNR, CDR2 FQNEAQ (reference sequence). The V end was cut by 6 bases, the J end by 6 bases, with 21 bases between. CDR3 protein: CASSLTGTTSLEQYF. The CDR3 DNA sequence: TGTGCCAGCAGTTTGACAGGAACGACCTCCCTCGAGCAGTACTTC.

CDR3 sequence: CASSLRFRQETQYF. CDR3 DNA: TGTGCCAGCAGCTTACGTTTCAGGCAAGAGACCCAGTACTTC. The chain uses TRBV7-9 and TRBJ2-5; D not certain. The CDR3 runs 14 residues. Germline CDR1 and CDR2: SEHNR and FQNEAQ (reference sequence). Trimming cost V 2 bases and J 2 bases, with 9 bases left between them.

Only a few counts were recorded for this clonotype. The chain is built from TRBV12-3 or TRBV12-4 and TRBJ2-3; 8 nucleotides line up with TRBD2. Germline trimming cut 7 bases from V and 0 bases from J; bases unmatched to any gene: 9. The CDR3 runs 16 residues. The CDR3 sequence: CASTPTSGTSTDTQYF. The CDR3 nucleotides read TGTGCCAGCACCCCTACTAGCGGCACTAGCACAGATACGCAGTATTTT.

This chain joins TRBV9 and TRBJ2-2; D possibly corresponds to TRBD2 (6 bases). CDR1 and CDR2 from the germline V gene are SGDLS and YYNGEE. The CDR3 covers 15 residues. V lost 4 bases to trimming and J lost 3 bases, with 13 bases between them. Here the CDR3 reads CASSPPGTYTGELFF. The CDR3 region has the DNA TGTGCCAGCAGCCCTCCCGGGACTTACACCGGGGAGCTGTTTTTT.

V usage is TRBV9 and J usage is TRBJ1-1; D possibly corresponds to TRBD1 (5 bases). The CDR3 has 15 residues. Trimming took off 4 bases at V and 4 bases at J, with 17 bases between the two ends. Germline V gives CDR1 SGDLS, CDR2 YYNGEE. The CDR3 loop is CASSLRWDAGTEAFF. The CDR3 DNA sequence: TGTGCCAGCAGCCTTAGGTGGGACGCAGGCACTGAAGCTTTCTTT.

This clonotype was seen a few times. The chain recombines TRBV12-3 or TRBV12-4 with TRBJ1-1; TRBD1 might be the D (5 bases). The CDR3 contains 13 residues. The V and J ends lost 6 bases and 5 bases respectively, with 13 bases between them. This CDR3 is CASRSGAGTEAFF. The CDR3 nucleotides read TGTGCCAGCAGGTCCGGGGCGGGGACTGAAGCTTTCTTT.